This record looks at one TCR beta chain sequence and its context. The target antigen is unknown. The entry originates in a study of radiation and T cells in renal cell carcinoma. Study in general: Nephrectomy followed 15 Gy stereotactic body radiation by 4 weeks. Study-level points and caveats: Baseline intratumoral clonotype presence is unknown without pretreatment biopsies. Top tumor clonotypes rose in blood 2 weeks post-radiation, then contracted.

Time point of the sample: baseline pretreatment blood. The treatment here: 15 Gy SBRT to primary tumor, nephrectomy 4 weeks later. Serial blood draws occurred at baseline and 2 and 4 weeks post-SBRT. Clones were sequenced by immunoSEQ multiplex PCR, and TCRdb holds only the in-frame ones, with some missing. The sample consists of about 150,000 clones, 88% of them appearing once. Germline V CDR1 and CDR2: MGHRA, YSYEKL. This CDR3 contains 14 residues. V lost 0 bases, J lost 7 bases, and 12 bases lay in between. The TCR sequence derives from a woman aged 70-85 years with renal cell carcinoma. J is TRBJ1-1 and V is TRBV4-1, with D possibly matching TRBD1 (6 bases). This sample comprised blood, obtained from a patient whose treatment included radiotherapy and nephrectomy. The CDR3 coding sequence is TGCGCCAGCAGCCAAGAGCCTGGACAGTTTGAAGCTTTCTTT. It specifies CASSQEPGQFEAFF.